The 4 T cell receptor beta chains reported below all come from one sample, sequenced in a study of blood T cell repertoires in COVID-19 (dated by TCRdb to about 2020). Receptor libraries were prepared by the immunoSEQ multiplex PCR assay. TCRdb retrieved this table from immuneACCESS and kept in-frame rearrangements only. Not all clones are present; in checked studies, unresolved V genes account for under half, and no reason is known for the remainder. The sample data list 30,000 to 50,000 clones, and roughly 84% of these were observed just once. Roughly 14% of the sample is held by the ten biggest clonotypes. Sequencing used peripheral blood. The receptors come from a man in his fifties with active or convalescent COVID-19.

The chain links TRBV20-1 to TRBJ1-1; 8 nucleotides align to TRBD1. The CDR3 spans 11 residues. CDR1 and CDR2 from the germline V gene are DFQATT and SNEGSKA (reference sequence). With V trimmed by 5 bases and J by 4 bases, 0 bases remained unmatched. CDR3 coding DNA: TGCAGTGCTGACAGGGGCACTGAAGCTTTCTTT. As protein: CSADRGTEAFF.

The chain couples TRBV30 to TRBJ1-2, with unresolved D. Trimming pared 3 bases from V and 7 bases from J, leaving 18 bases between. Germline CDR1 is GTSNPN and CDR2 is SVGIG (reference sequence). The CDR3 is made up of 14 amino acids. CDR3: CAWRGSGGSSGYTF. The CDR3 DNA follows: TGTGCCTGGAGGGGCAGTGGTGGGTCCTCTGGCTACACCTTC.

This sequence joins TRBV5-5 and TRBJ1-3; 10 bases map to TRBD1. After removal of 3 bases from V and 0 bases from J, the junction contained 3 bases not matched to a gene. This CDR3 spans 16 amino acids. Germline values: CDR1 SGHKS, CDR2 YYEKEE (reference sequence). CDR3 sequence (DNA): TGTGCCAGCAGCTCCCGGGACAGGGGCTCTGGAAACACCATATATTTT. Amino acids: CASSSRDRGSGNTIYF.

This chain uses TRBV29-1 with TRBJ1-5; tentative D call: TRBD1 (6 bases). Germline lookup yields CDR1 SQVTM and CDR2 ANQGSEA. This CDR3 has 13 residues. V lost 4 bases and J 1 base, leaving 8 bases between the germline ends. The CDR3 loop is CSVVQGSNQPQHF. CDR3 DNA sequence: TGCAGCGTTGTACAGGGAAGCAATCAGCCCCAGCATTTT. The variable domain in full, completed from reference TRBV29-1 and TRBJ1-5, reads SAVISQKPSRDICQRGTSLTIQCQVDSQVTMMFWYRQQPGQSLTLIATANQGSEATYESGFVIDKFPISRPNLTFSTLTVSNMSPEDSSIYLCSVVQGSNQPQHFGDGTRLSIL.